This T cell receptor beta chain was obtained from a study of T cell responses to AZD1222 COVID-19 vaccine. Study-level points and caveats: The reported proportion of spike-specific TCRs targeting unmutated variant regions was nearly half. The peak T cell response came first, and repertoires were sampled only after it. Just a handful of AZD1222 recipients were seropositive at baseline.

Worth noting for this clone: Its specificity is not known.

Germline V gene sequence: CDR1 SNHLY, CDR2 FYNNEI. V lost 3 bases to trimming and J lost 4 bases, with 9 bases between them. CDR3 size: 13 residues. Only in-frame clones appear in the TCRdb table, and some are missing; sequencing was by immunoSEQ multiplex PCR. The sample contains 100,000 to 150,000 clones, roughly 84% of which appear only once. This sample comprised peripheral blood, obtained on day 0 of AZD1222 vaccination. The receptor was derived from an adult in good health. This chain links TRBV2 with TRBJ1-2, with a possible D match to TRBD1 (5 bases). The CDR3 DNA follows: TGTGCCAGCAGTGAGGGGGTGTTCTATGGCTACACCTTC. This codes for CASSEGVFYGYTF.